Sequencing of this TCR beta chain was carried out in a study of blood T cell repertoires in COVID-19. Overall study: The cDNA or gDNA used as material had been derived from T cells, B-cell-depleted T cells, or PBMCs.

Source study methods: Estimation of nucleated cell counts was performed using reference gene primer amplification. The table came from immunoSEQ multiplex PCR; TCRdb's copy has only in-frame clones and leaves some out. The D gene and trimming were derived from the DNA, and the V and J assignments and clone size from that table. Of roughly 160,000 clones in the sample, roughly nine tenths were seen once. V shed 2 bases, J shed 6 bases, and the junction held 4 bases outside the gene matches. Looked up from germline, CDR1 is WSHSY and CDR2 is SAAADI. The CDR3 runs 14 residues. The source is a man aged 18-30 years with acute or convalescent COVID-19. V is TRBV10-2 and J is TRBJ2-7, with 10 nucleotides matching TRBD2. Sequencing was done on a sample of peripheral blood. The CDR3 region has the DNA TGCGCCAGCAGTGAGACTAGCGGGGTAGTCGAGCAGTACTTC. Its protein product is CASSETSGVVEQYF.